Listed below are T cell receptor beta chains from one sample, sequenced in a study of blood T cell repertoires in COVID-19. Produced via immunoSEQ multiplex PCR; TCRdb's table is partial and in-frame only. The table lists under 170,000 clones, about nine tenths of them singletons. Sequenced input: peripheral blood. These receptors were collected from a woman aged 55 to 70 with active or convalescent COVID-19. Both conserved end residues are part of each CDR3. The D gene is left open where the match is weak. Clone size is not always given. Where it is, it says once, few, many or a class for expanded clones.

TRBJ1-3	TRBV4-3	TRBD1	NA	TGCGCCAGCAGCCAAGATGGGACAGCCTCTGGAAACACCATATATTTT	CASSQDGTASGNTIYF
TRBJ2-7	TRBV18	TRBD2	NA	TGTGCCAGCTCAGCTTATAGCGGGACCTCCTACGAGCAGTACTTC	CASSAYSGTSYEQYF
TRBJ1-6	TRBV30	TRBD1	NA	TGTGCCTGGAGATCTTTCCGGGACAGGGATTCACCCCTCCACTTT	CAWRSFRDRDSPLHF
TRBJ2-1	TRBV19	TRBD1	NA	TGTGCCAGTAGTATCGGGACAGGGGGCCCCCATGAGCAGTTCTTC	CASSIGTGGPHEQFF
TRBJ1-2	TRBV6-5	TRBD1	few	TGTGCCAGCCAAGAGGCAGGGGGTAACTATGGCTACACCTTC	CASQEAGGNYGYTF
TRBJ2-2	TRBV2	TRBD1	NA	TGTGCCAGCAGTCTTACAGGGGGTGACACCGGGGAGCTGTTTTTT	CASSLTGGDTGELFF
TRBJ2-1	TRBV25-1	TRBD2	NA	TGTGCCAGCAGTGATTGGGCTAGCGGGTACAATGAGCAGTTCTTC	CASSDWASGYNEQFF
TRBJ2-3	TRBV18	TRBD1	NA	TGTGCCAGCCGGGTGACAGGGGGAGCCCCAGATACGCAGTATTTT	CASRVTGGAPDTQYF
TRBJ1-2	TRBV19	NA	NA	TGTGCCAGTAGTCCCCGACAGGCGTCAGACTATGGCTACACCTTC	CASSPRQASDYGYTF
TRBJ1-3	TRBV7-2	NA	NA	TGTGCCAGCAGCCGCGGGGGCCCCAGCTCTGGAAACACCATATATTTT	CASSRGGPSSGNTIYF
TRBJ1-3	TRBV28	NA	NA	TGTGCCAGCAGTTTCGCAGGGGACCCCTCTGGAAACACCATATATTTT	CASSFAGDPSGNTIYF
TRBJ2-3	TRBV19	TRBD2	once	TGTGCCAGTAGTATGGGGAAGGGTAGCGGGGGGAGCACAGATACGCAGTATTTT	CASSMGKGSGGSTDTQYF
TRBJ2-2	TRBV2	NA	once	TGTGCCAGCAGCAGGGTTAAAATCGGGGAGCTGTTTTTT	CASSRVKIGELFF
TRBJ2-7	TRBV4-1	TRBD2	many	TGCGCCAGCAGCCAGCCGACTAGCGGGAGTTCCTACGAGCAGTACTTC	CASSQPTSGSSYEQYF
TRBJ2-2	TRBV5-1	TRBD2	NA	TGCGCCAGCAGCTACGGGACTAGCGGGGTTGGGGAGCTGTTTTTT	CASSYGTSGVGELFF
TRBJ2-5	TRBV7-9	TRBD2	NA	TGTGCCAGCAGCTTCGGGGGGGCCGGGACAGAGACCCAGTACTTC	CASSFGGAGTETQYF
TRBJ1-3	TRBV2	NA	NA	TGTGCCAGCAGTGAACAGGGATTCTCTGGAAACACCATATATTTT	CASSEQGFSGNTIYF
TRBJ2-5	TRBV3-1/TRBV3-2	TRBD2	NA	TGTGCCAGCAGCCTAGGACTAGCGGGGGTGGAGACCCAGTACTTC	CASSLGLAGVETQYF
TRBJ2-5	TRBV27	TRBD2	once	TGTGCCAGCAGTCCCCGACTGAGCGGGGGGGAGACCCAGTACTTC	CASSPRLSGGETQYF
TRBJ1-1	TRBV18	NA	NA	TGTGCCAGCTCAGCTTATACAGGGTTCGGCACTGAAGCTTTCTTT	CASSAYTGFGTEAFF
TRBJ2-5	TRBV5-1	NA	few	TGCGCCAGCAGCTTGGGTGGAGGGGGCAGAGAGACCCAGTACTTC	CASSLGGGGRETQYF
TRBJ1-5	TRBV3-1/TRBV3-2	NA	NA	TGTGCCAGCAGCCAAGATTGGAGTCCTGATCAGCCCCAGCATTTT	CASSQDWSPDQPQHF
TRBJ1-4	TRBV6-6	TRBD1	NA	TGTGCCAGCAGTTACTCCGGGACAGGGTATGAAAAACTGTTTTTT	CASSYSGTGYEKLFF
TRBJ2-3	TRBV6-2/TRBV6-3	TRBD2	NA	TGTGCCAGCAGTGCGGGACTAGTGTTGGCAGATACGCAGTATTTT	CASSAGLVLADTQYF
TRBJ1-1	TRBV7-8	TRBD1	NA	TGTGCCAGCAGCCGAGGAGGGACAGGGGTCATGAACACTGAAGCTTTCTTT	CASSRGGTGVMNTEAFF
TRBJ2-7	TRBV9	NA	NA	TGTGCCAGCAGCGCTGACGAAGGGGGCCTGGGGGGCGAGCAGTACTTC	CASSADEGGLGGEQYF
TRBJ1-1	TRBV30	NA	NA	TGTGCCTGGAGCTACAGGGTGAACACTGAAGCTTTCTTT	CAWSYRVNTEAFF
TRBJ2-7	TRBV15	TRBD1	NA	TGTGCCACCAGCAGAGATCCCGGGACAGGGGTCTACTACGAGCAGTACTTC	CATSRDPGTGVYYEQYF
TRBJ1-3	TRBV5-4	TRBD1	NA	TGTGCCAGCAGCATGGGACAGGGCAACACCATATATTTT	CASSMGQGNTIYF
TRBJ2-3	TRBV6-4	TRBD2	once	TGTGCCAGCAGTGGATCGTCAGCGGGGGCGCAGTATTTT	CASSGSSAGAQYF
TRBJ1-1	TRBV11-2	NA	NA	TGTGCCAGCAGCCCCCCGACAGATAAGGCTTTCTTT	CASSPPTDKAFF
TRBJ1-3	TRBV11-2	NA	NA	TGTGCCAGCAGCTTAGACAGGGCTGGAAACACCATATATTTT	CASSLDRAGNTIYF
TRBJ1-5	TRBV3-1/TRBV3-2	NA	NA	TGTGCCAGCAGCCAAGACGGGTTAGAGAATCAGCCCCAGCATTTT	CASSQDGLENQPQHF
TRBJ2-3	TRBV7-9	TRBD2	NA	TGTGCCAGCAGCCAAACCCGGACTAGGTTCACAGATACGCAGTATTTT	CASSQTRTRFTDTQYF
TRBJ2-1	TRBV7-3	TRBD2	NA	TGTGCCAGCAGCTCACCTAGCGGGGGGGCGCCTGGGCTGGCTAATGAGCAGTTCTTC	CASSSPSGGAPGLANEQFF
TRBJ2-3	TRBV6-2/TRBV6-3	TRBD2	NA	TGTGCCAGCAGTTACTCGAGACTAGCGGGGAGAGATACGCAGTATTTT	CASSYSRLAGRDTQYF
TRBJ1-1	TRBV29-1	NA	NA	TGCAGCGTTGAAGTTCTCAGAGAAGCTTTCTTT	CSVEVLREAFF
TRBJ2-5	TRBV6-5	NA	once	TGTGCCAGCAGCGACTCGACGGAGACCCAGTACTTC	CASSDSTETQYF
TRBJ1-1	TRBV6-6	TRBD1	few	TGTGCCAGCAGCCTCAAGAGGACAGGGCCCCCCACTGAAGCTTTCTTT	CASSLKRTGPPTEAFF
TRBJ1-3	TRBV19	TRBD1	NA	TGTGCCAGCTCGGAATTGGGACAGGGACCTGGAAACACCATATATTTT	CASSELGQGPGNTIYF
TRBJ1-5	TRBV6-1	NA	NA	TGTGCCAGCAGTGGCGGCGCAGGGAGGAGCAATCAGCCCCAGCATTTT	CASSGGAGRSNQPQHF
TRBJ1-2	TRBV7-9	NA	few	TGTGCCAGCAGCCTTAGTTATGGGTTAGGGGCTAACTATGGCTACACCTTC	CASSLSYGLGANYGYTF
TRBJ1-1	TRBV4-1	NA	few	TGCGCCAGCAGCCCCGTCTTACAGGTCTTCATGAACACTGAAGCTTTCTTT	CASSPVLQVFMNTEAFF
TRBJ1-2	TRBV12-5	TRBD1	NA	TGTGCTAGTGGTTTGACCACTGGACAGGGAAGCGGCTACACCTTC	CASGLTTGQGSGYTF
TRBJ2-1	TRBV11-2	NA	NA	TGTGCCAGCAGCTCCCAGGGGAACGTTAATGAGCAGTTCTTC	CASSSQGNVNEQFF
TRBJ1-3	TRBV29-1	NA	NA	TGCAGCGCGGGAGGGGAACTTGGAAACACCATATATTTT	CSAGGELGNTIYF
TRBJ1-2	TRBV19	NA	NA	TGTGCCAGCGCTGATCCGGGACAACTTGGAATGCCGAACTTC	CASADPGQLGMPNF
TRBJ1-3	TRBV11-2	TRBD1	few	TGTGCCAGTGCCCGGGACAGGGTGGACACCATATATTTT	CASARDRVDTIYF
TRBJ1-2	TRBV18	NA	NA	TGTGCCAGCTCACCGGGAGAGGGGGAGAGTGGCTACACCTTC	CASSPGEGESGYTF
TRBJ1-2	TRBV11-2	NA	NA	TGTGCCAGCAGCTCATTCTCTGGGGCAACCTATGGCTACACCTTC	CASSSFSGATYGYTF
TRBJ2-1	TRBV9	TRBD2	once	TGTGCCAGCAGCCCCTCGACTAGCTCTTCCTACAATGAGCAGTTCTTC	CASSPSTSSSYNEQFF